One sample yielded the 24 T cell receptor beta chains listed below, sequenced in a study of blood T cell repertoires in COVID-19 (dated by TCRdb to 2020 to 2021). Receptor libraries were prepared by the immunoSEQ multiplex PCR assay. The clones in this table, taken by TCRdb from immuneACCESS, are in-frame only. Not every clone is retained; where verified, under half of the shortfall comes from an unresolved V gene, and the cause of the rest is unknown. This sample gives under 250,000 clones in total; about 90% of them show up just once. The top ten clones comprise approximately 3.3% of the sample. Material: peripheral blood. The origin of the receptors is a man aged 18 to 29 with active or convalescent COVID-19.

The chain couples TRBV9 to TRBJ1-3; TRBD1 might be the D (6 bases). Germline V gene sequence: CDR1 SGDLS, CDR2 YYNGEE. The CDR3 consists of 14 residues. The ends were cut back, 2 bases at V and 4 bases at J, with 10 bases in the middle. CDR3 DNA sequence: TGTGCCAGCAGCGTCGGGGGGCCCGGAAACACCATATATTTT. This encodes CASSVGGPGNTIYF.

This chain uses TRBV4-3 with TRBJ2-3, with TRBD2 identical over 7 bases. Germline CDR1 and CDR2: LGHNA and YSLEER. The CDR3 totals 18 residues. V dropped 0 bases and J dropped 6; count of bases not matched to a gene: 15. CDR3 loop: CASSQDSFAGVNLDTQYF. CDR3 nucleotide sequence: TGCGCCAGCAGCCAAGATAGTTTCGCGGGGGTAAATTTGGATACGCAGTATTTT.

To note about this clone: The junction departs from germline at one end; a sequencing error may be responsible. DNA for the CDR3: TGTGCCACCAGCAGAGATCTTGGGACTAGCGGGGCCTTACGCCACTTC. As protein: CATSRDLGTSGALRHF. The rearrangement uses TRBV15 and TRBJ2-7; 13 nucleotides align to TRBD2. Germline assignment: CDR1 LNHNV and CDR2 YYDKDF (reference sequence). There are 16 residues in the CDR3.

The chain recombines TRBV28 with TRBJ1-1; D unresolved. Trimming cost V 6 bases and J 0 bases, with 5 bases left between them. Germline CDR1 reads MDHEN; CDR2 reads SYDVKM. The CDR3 is made up of 12 amino acids. DNA for the CDR3: TGTGCCAGCAGGACTGTGAACACTGAAGCTTTCTTT. Translation: CASRTVNTEAFF.

V gene TRBV12-5 combines with J gene TRBJ1-5; D is unresolved. The CDR3 totals 13 residues. Germline V gene lookup returns CDR1 LGHNT and CDR2 FRNRAP. V gave up 0 bases and J gave up 4 bases, with 4 bases separating them. CDR3 region: CASGLVLNQPQHF. CDR3 DNA sequence: TGTGCTAGTGGTTTGGTACTAAATCAGCCCCAGCATTTT.

J is TRBJ1-2 and V is TRBV7-9, with D possibly being TRBD1 (6 bases). The germline gives CDR1 SEHNR, CDR2 FQNEAQ (reference sequence). V dropped 5 bases and J dropped 7 bases, with 20 bases sitting between them. CDR3 size: 15 residues. The CDR3 nucleotides read TGTGCCAGCAGCAAATCGACAGGCCCTTTTGGTGGCTACACCTTC. It is translated as CASSKSTGPFGGYTF.

This chain connects TRBV7-9 to TRBJ1-1; D unclear. V was trimmed by 3 bases and J by 2 bases, leaving 10 bases between them. Germline CDR1 and CDR2: SEHNR and FQNEAQ (reference sequence). The CDR3 covers 14 residues. The CDR3 region is CASSFSSGNTEAFF. The DNA for the CDR3 is TGTGCCAGCAGCTTTTCGTCCGGTAACACTGAAGCTTTCTTT.

The V and J genes are TRBV30 and TRBJ1-1, with D perhaps matching TRBD1 (5 bases). The germline V gene has CDR1 GTSNPN and CDR2 SVGIG (reference sequence). The CDR3 is 15 amino acids. V gave up 1 base and J gave up 3 bases, with 15 bases separating them. In DNA, the CDR3 is TGTGCCTGGAGTGCCGGGCGGGGGGGTTACACTGAAGCTTTCTTT. The encoded protein is CAWSAGRGGYTEAFF.

This clone was seen a few times. The gene calls are TRBV7-9 and TRBJ1-1; 7 positions agree with TRBD1. CDR1 is SEHNR, CDR2 FQNEAQ, per germline (reference sequence). Unmatched junction bases numbered 6, after V lost 5 bases and J lost 6 bases. This CDR3 comprises 13 residues. The CDR3 sequence is CASSLQGFPEAFF. CDR3 sequence (DNA): TGTGCCAGCAGCCTACAGGGGTTCCCTGAAGCTTTCTTT.

The CDR3 region has the DNA TGTGCCTGCGGCACAGGGGATTACGAGCAGTACTTC. It encodes CACGTGDYEQYF. The chain combines TRBV27 with TRBJ2-7; 7 nucleotides line up with TRBD1. V was pared by 11 bases and J by 4 bases, with 8 bases of the junction left unmatched. The germline V gene has CDR1 MNHEY and CDR2 SMNVEV (reference sequence). This CDR3 is built from 12 residues.

This clone was counted only a few times. This sequence joins TRBV10-2 and TRBJ2-5, with D perhaps matching TRBD2 (6 bases). Trimming stripped 10 bases from V and 5 bases from J, with 20 bases between. Germline CDR1 reads WSHSY; CDR2 reads SAAADI. CDR3 size: 14 residues. The CDR3 loop is CATRRGGVLETQYF. The CDR3 bases are TGCGCCACCCGGCGGGGCGGGGTCTTGGAGACCCAGTACTTC.

The chain couples TRBV28 to TRBJ1-2; D gene uncertain. This CDR3 spans 13 amino acids. The V end was cut by 5 bases, the J end by 0 bases, with 7 bases between. Germline V gene lookup returns CDR1 MDHEN and CDR2 SYDVKM. CDR3 region: CASSTPSNYGYTF. In DNA form, the CDR3 reads TGTGCCAGCAGTACACCATCTAACTATGGCTACACCTTC.

The rearrangement uses TRBV28 and TRBJ1-1, with 8 bases that match TRBD1. The J segment lost 1 base and the V segment lost 5 bases, leaving 6 bases of the junction unmatched. This CDR3 spans 15 amino acids. In germline, CDR1 is MDHEN, CDR2 SYDVKM. The CDR3 sequence: CASSPGTGTNTEAFF. The CDR3 DNA sequence: TGTGCCAGCAGTCCTGGGACAGGTACGAACACTGAAGCTTTCTTT.

The chain couples TRBV9 to TRBJ1-2; possibly TRBD1 for D (6 bases). The CDR3 is made up of 15 amino acids. Trimming cost V 3 bases and J 5 bases, with 17 bases left between them. Germline CDR1 reads SGDLS; CDR2 reads YYNGEE. The CDR3 sequence is CASSATTGSAYGYTF. For the CDR3, the DNA is TGTGCCAGCAGCGCTACGACAGGCTCAGCATATGGCTACACCTTC.

This clone was seen only once. This chain connects TRBV3-1 (or the pseudogene TRBV3-2) to TRBJ2-7; 8 nucleotides match TRBD1. The CDR3 runs 15 residues. The V segment lost 1 base and the J segment 5 bases; nucleotides outside the gene matches: 7. In germline, CDR1 is LGHDT, CDR2 YNNKEL (reference sequence). The CDR3 DNA sequence: TGTGCCAGCAGCCAAGTAGTAGGACAGGGTAACGAGCAGTACTTC. It yields the protein CASSQVVGQGNEQYF.

This chain connects TRBV27 to TRBJ2-2; 11 nucleotides line up with TRBD2. Germline V gene lookup returns CDR1 MNHEY and CDR2 SMNVEV (reference sequence). The J segment lost 8 bases and the V segment lost 6 bases, leaving 8 bases of the junction unmatched. The CDR3 sequence is 15 residues long. The CDR3 nucleotides read TGTGCCAGCAGACTACTAGCGGGAGTGAATGGGGAGCTGTTTTTT. Protein sequence: CASRLLAGVNGELFF.

This sequence joins TRBV28 and TRBJ2-1; 10 positions match TRBD2. The ends lost 1 base at V and 1 base at J; junction bases unmatched: 13. CDR1 and CDR2 (germline): MDHEN, SYDVKM. The CDR3 is 20 amino acids. Here the CDR3 DNA reads TGTGCCAGCAGTTTATCAGCCCTTGGCCTAGCGGGAGAGTCCTACAATGAGCAGTTCTTC. Translated: CASSLSALGLAGESYNEQFF.

The count of this clone is one. This rearrangement joins TRBV5-1 to TRBJ1-2; 7 bases align to TRBD1. Per germline, CDR1 SGHRS and CDR2 YFSETQ. V was clipped by 0 bases and J by 3 bases; unmatched bases: 2. CDR3 length equals 14 residues. This CDR3 reads CASSLADRDYGYTF. CDR3 sequence (DNA): TGCGCCAGCAGCTTGGCCGACAGGGACTATGGCTACACCTTC.

The V call is TRBV7-9, the J call TRBJ2-7; 11 nucleotides line up with TRBD1. The CDR3 totals 14 residues. Germline assignment: CDR1 SEHNR and CDR2 FQNEAQ (reference sequence). V trimming: 6 bases; J trimming: 5 bases; junction bases outside the gene matches: 6. The CDR3 protein is CASSLGQGEDEQYF. The CDR3 DNA follows: TGTGCCAGCAGTCTGGGACAGGGGGAAGACGAGCAGTACTTC.

A word on this clone: At the DNA level, this CDR3 is encoded by other sequences in the same sample as well. The chain couples TRBV9 to TRBJ1-5; TRBD1 matches 7 bases. Germline loops: CDR1 SGDLS, CDR2 YYNGEE. The CDR3 covers 14 residues. Losses at the gene ends were 0 bases for V and 4 bases for J; bases not matched to a gene: 1. In DNA form, the CDR3 reads TGTGCCAGCAGCGTAGGACAGGGAAATCAGCCCCAGCATTTT. Translation gives CASSVGQGNQPQHF. Full variable domain (outside the CDR3, taken from reference TRBV9 and TRBJ1-5): DSGVTQTPKHLITATGQRVTLRCSPRSGDLSVYWYQQSLDQGLQFLIQYYNGEERAKGNILERFSAQQFPDLHSELNLSSLELGDSALYFCASSVGQGNQPQHFGDGTRLSIL.

V is TRBV10-3 and J is TRBJ2-7, with a possible D match to TRBD2 (7 bases). Germline V gives CDR1 ENHRY, CDR2 SYGVKD. Trimming took 2 bases from V and 6 from J, leaving 17 bases between them. CDR3 length equals 15 residues. The CDR3 protein is CAISEGLGGQGEQYF. In nucleotides, the CDR3 is TGTGCCATCAGTGAGGGTCTGGGGGGGCAGGGCGAGCAGTACTTC.

This chain uses TRBV5-4 with TRBJ1-1; weak D call: TRBD1 (5 bases). This CDR3 is 15 amino acids long. The germline CDR1 and CDR2 sequences are SGHNT and YYREEE (reference sequence). The ends were cut back, 4 bases at V and 1 base at J, with 14 bases in the middle. Here the CDR3 reads CASSAREGPNTEAFF. CDR3 bases: TGTGCCAGCAGCGCCCGGGAGGGACCGAACACTGAAGCTTTCTTT.

This sequence joins TRBV15 and TRBJ2-7; 10 bases are shared with TRBD1. The ends lost 3 bases at V and 2 bases at J; junction bases unmatched: 7. Per the germline V gene, CDR1 is LNHNV and CDR2 is YYDKDF (reference sequence). The CDR3 sequence is 16 residues long. CDR3 nucleotides: TGTGCCACCAGCAGCCTGGCGGGACAGGGGACCTACGAGCAGTACTTC. Protein: CATSSLAGQGTYEQYF.

This chain joins TRBV5-1 and TRBJ1-1, with D uncertain. Germline V gene lookup returns CDR1 SGHRS and CDR2 YFSETQ. The CDR3 spans 17 residues. Trimming stripped 3 bases from V and 1 base from J, with 19 bases between. Here the CDR3 reads CASSYTMAALTNTEAFF. The CDR3 bases are TGCGCCAGCAGCTATACTATGGCCGCGCTAACGAACACTGAAGCTTTCTTT.